Listed below are T cell receptor beta chains from one sample, sequenced in a study of T cells in localized non-small cell lung cancer. Here immunoSEQ multiplex PCR was the method, and the copy in TCRdb shows in-frame clones only, minus some. The sample includes 72,000 or so clones, 80% to 90% of them seen just once. The sequences come from peripheral blood, collected before any cancer treatment. The receptors stem from a female donor over 55 with stage I lung adenocarcinoma. CDR3s include the opening cysteine and the closing phenylalanine or tryptophan. The D gene is left open where the match is weak. Clone size is not always given. Where it is, it says once, few, many or a class for expanded clones.

CDR3nt	CDR3aa	d_gene	abundance	v_gene	j_gene
TGTGCCAGCAGCTTAGGGCAGGTCTCTAACAATGAGCAGTTCTTC	CASSLGQVSNNEQFF	-	-	TRBV11-2	TRBJ2-1
TGTGCCAGTAGTAGTAGCGGGGGCTACACCGGGGAGCTGTTTTTT	CASSSSGGYTGELFF	TRBD2	-	TRBV19	TRBJ2-2
TGCAGCGTTGAAGGTGGGGCGGGAGAAGGCTACGAGCAGTACTTC	CSVEGGAGEGYEQYF	TRBD2	once	TRBV29-1	TRBJ2-7
TGTGCCAGCAGAATAACTAGCGGGGGCGCCCTTTACAATGAGCAGTTCTTC	CASRITSGGALYNEQFF	TRBD2	once	TRBV11-2	TRBJ2-1
TGCGCCAGCAGCTCCGGGACCTCCTCGACTAATGAAAAACTGTTTTTT	CASSSGTSSTNEKLFF	-	once	TRBV5-1	TRBJ1-4
TGTGCCAGCAGCCAAGAGTGGCAGGGGAACACTGAAGCTTTCTTT	CASSQEWQGNTEAFF	-	-	TRBV2	TRBJ1-1
TGTGCCAGCAGCTTCATCACGGGGGCTATACGCGGCTACACCTTC	CASSFITGAIRGYTF	-	-	TRBV5-6	TRBJ1-2
TGTGCCAGCTTACAGAGCTCCTACGAGCAGTACTTC	CASLQSSYEQYF	-	-	TRBV2	TRBJ2-7
TGCGCCAGCAGCTCGAAAGGGACAGGTTTGACAGATACGCAGTATTTT	CASSSKGTGLTDTQYF	TRBD1	-	TRBV5-1	TRBJ2-3
TGTGCCAGCAGCAGACCAGGGAGATCGGCCCCAGATACGCAGTATTTT	CASSRPGRSAPDTQYF	-	-	TRBV7-9	TRBJ2-3
TGTGCCAGCAGCGAGGGGGTGGGCTACACCTTC	CASSEGVGYTF	-	few	TRBV2	TRBJ1-2
TGTGCCAGCAGCTTGACTCAGGACTATGGCTACACCTTC	CASSLTQDYGYTF	-	-	TRBV5-4	TRBJ1-2
TGTGCCTGGAATTTGGTGTCCGAAGCTTTCTTT	CAWNLVSEAFF	-	-	TRBV30	TRBJ1-1
TGTGCCAGCAGCCCACAGGGTGGCCTTCAAGAGACCCAGTACTTC	CASSPQGGLQETQYF	-	-	TRBV9	TRBJ2-5
TGCAGCGGGCGGGTTCAGACAAACACTGAAGCTTTCTTT	CSGRVQTNTEAFF	-	-	TRBV29-1	TRBJ1-1
TGTGCCAGCAGTTCGCGTTCAGGGGCCCTACTCTATGGCTACACCTTC	CASSSRSGALLYGYTF	-	-	TRBV27	TRBJ1-2
TGTGCCAGCAGCTTAGCAGGGTATCGCGGCACTGAAGCTTTCTTT	CASSLAGYRGTEAFF	-	-	TRBV7-8	TRBJ1-1
TGCGCCAGCAGGAGAAGCCTAGCGGGAGGTTTGGGTACAGATACGCAGTATTTT	CASRRSLAGGLGTDTQYF	TRBD2	-	TRBV5-1	TRBJ2-3
TGTGCCAGCAGTTACGGGGGGACCCCGAACACTGAAGCTTTCTTT	CASSYGGTPNTEAFF	-	-	TRBV6-5	TRBJ1-1
TGTGCCAGCAGCGGGTTGCGAGCCGGACACGGGGAGCTGTTTTTT	CASSGLRAGHGELFF	-	-	TRBV11-3	TRBJ2-2
TGTGCCAGTCGTGGACAACTGAACACTGAAGCTTTCTTT	CASRGQLNTEAFF	-	-	TRBV30	TRBJ1-1
TGTGCCAGCAGCTCCAACAGGGGTGGAGGCACAGATACGCAGTATTTT	CASSSNRGGGTDTQYF	TRBD1	-	TRBV2	TRBJ2-3
TGTGCCAGCAGTAAAGGACTAGCTTTTCATGAGCAGTTCTTC	CASSKGLAFHEQFF	TRBD2	-	TRBV6-5	TRBJ2-1
TGCAGCGTTGAGAAACAGTCCTATGGCTACACCTTC	CSVEKQSYGYTF	-	-	TRBV29-1	TRBJ1-2
TGTGCCAGCAGCCAAGTGAGGGAGGACACCGGGGAGCTGTTTTTT	CASSQVREDTGELFF	-	many	TRBV4-1	TRBJ2-2
TGTGCCAGCTCACCACCCTCAGGGAGCTATGGCTACACCTTC	CASSPPSGSYGYTF	-	-	TRBV18	TRBJ1-2
TGTGCCAGCAGCCCAGGGGAATCCAAAAACATTCAGTACTTC	CASSPGESKNIQYF	-	once	TRBV5-4	TRBJ2-4
TGTGCCTGGAGTTTACAGGGAAATCAGCCCCAGCATTTT	CAWSLQGNQPQHF	-	-	TRBV30	TRBJ1-5
TGTGCCAGCAGTTGGGGGGACTGGGACTCTGGAAACACCATATATTTT	CASSWGDWDSGNTIYF	-	few	TRBV6-6	TRBJ1-3
TGTGCCAGCAGTAGCATCTCCACAGGGGGCTTGGCTTACTTC	CASSSISTGGLAYF	TRBD1	-	TRBV6-5	TRBJ2-5
TGTGCCAGCAGCCCTCAGACAGGATTAGCCAAAAACATTCAGTACTTC	CASSPQTGLAKNIQYF	-	-	TRBV9	TRBJ2-4
TGCGCCAGCAGCTTGGGACTAGCGGGAGGGCCCTACGAGCAGTACTTC	CASSLGLAGGPYEQYF	TRBD2	once	TRBV5-1	TRBJ2-7
TGTGCCAGCAGACGGAGTAGCAATCAGCCCCAGCATTTT	CASRRSSNQPQHF	-	-	TRBV6-5	TRBJ1-5
TGTGCCAGCTCACCTACAGGACAGCAGTATAACTATGGCTACACCTTC	CASSPTGQQYNYGYTF	-	-	TRBV18	TRBJ1-2
TGTGCCAGCAGACCGTCCAAGGGCGAGCAGTACTTC	CASRPSKGEQYF	-	-	TRBV6-5	TRBJ2-7
TGTGCCAGCAGCCCGCTCACGGTAGCTGATGAGCAGTTCTTC	CASSPLTVADEQFF	-	-	TRBV9	TRBJ2-1
TGTGCCAGTCGGGCGAGGGGGAGGGGGGAAAAACTGTTTTTT	CASRARGRGEKLFF	-	-	TRBV6-5	TRBJ1-4
TGTGCCAGCACCCCCGGGGGACAGATGTACGAGCAGTACTTC	CASTPGGQMYEQYF	-	once	TRBV25-1	TRBJ2-7
TGTGCCAGCGTCGATACAGGCCGTGTCAATTCACCCCTCCACTTT	CASVDTGRVNSPLHF	-	-	TRBV6-6	TRBJ1-6
TGCGCCAGCAGCTTTGGTCGGCCGCAGTATGGCTACACCTTC	CASSFGRPQYGYTF	-	-	TRBV5-1	TRBJ1-2
TGTGCCAGCAGCTTGGGGGGGGTAAGCACAGATACGCAGTATTTT	CASSLGGVSTDTQYF	-	-	TRBV5-8	TRBJ2-3
TGTGCCACGACAGAATCTAGCACAGATACGCAGTATTTT	CATTESSTDTQYF	-	once	TRBV19	TRBJ2-3
TGTGCCAGCAGGTTGACAGGGCTGGAGACTGAAGCTTTCTTT	CASRLTGLETEAFF	TRBD1	-	TRBV2	TRBJ1-1
TGTGCCAGTAGTACTGGGAGTCTCTACGAGCAGTACTTC	CASSTGSLYEQYF	-	-	TRBV19	TRBJ2-7
TGTGCCAGCAGCTTCGGGACAGCATCCTACGAGCAGTACTTC	CASSFGTASYEQYF	TRBD1	few	TRBV5-6	TRBJ2-7
TGCGCCAGCAGTCCGAGACTAGCGGGAGAGGCAAATGAGCAGTTCTTC	CASSPRLAGEANEQFF	TRBD2	-	TRBV4-1	TRBJ2-1
TGTGCCAGCGCGGGTTTAGATGAGCAGTTCTTC	CASAGLDEQFF	-	-	TRBV6-6	TRBJ2-1
TGCGCCAGCAGCTTGTCCGCCGGATTCGGGGCCGGGGAGCTGTTTTTT	CASSLSAGFGAGELFF	-	-	TRBV5-1	TRBJ2-2
TGCGCCAGCAGTGAACAACCCGGGGAGCTGTTTTTT	CASSEQPGELFF	-	-	TRBV10-1	TRBJ2-2
TGTGCCAGCAGCGCAGGGGGGGCCTCAAACTACGAGCAGTACTTC	CASSAGGASNYEQYF	-	-	TRBV6-1	TRBJ2-7
TGTGCCAGTAGTACCAACAGGGGAGGCAATCAGCCCCAGCATTTT	CASSTNRGGNQPQHF	TRBD1	-	TRBV19	TRBJ1-5
TGTGCCACCACCAGGGACAGCCGCTCTGGAAACACCATATATTTT	CATTRDSRSGNTIYF	TRBD1	-	TRBV6-1	TRBJ1-3